This T cell receptor beta chain comes out of a study of blood T cells in healthy people across ages. With a J-beta primer mix and a sample-barcoded 5' primer, a second PCR ran 7 to 11 cycles. TCRdb re-analysed the 5' RACE reads in MiXCR, keeping a single row per CDR3 protein. Of about 930,000 distinct CDR3 sequences listed, 25% to 35% were seen once; the top ten hold 9.5% to 13%. Per the germline V gene, CDR1 is MNHEY and CDR2 is SVGAGI. Trimming cost V 2 bases and J 2 bases; bases outside gene matches: 5. This CDR3 spans 16 amino acids. These data also formed part of another study, on T cells of mothers and their children. Per that study: In cDNA synthesis, all of the extracted RNA was used at 1.5 ug per 15 ul.

Input material: blood. This clonotype was sampled from a woman aged 40 to 55 in good health. J is TRBJ2-2 and V is TRBV6-5; 7 bases align to TRBD1. CDR3 amino acids: CASSYPGTDNTGELFF. For the CDR3, the DNA is TGTGCCAGCAGTTACCCCGGGACAGATAACACCGGGGAGCTGTTTTTT.